A single sample is the source of the 13 T cell receptor beta chains below, sequenced in a study of cytomegalovirus exposure and HLA in healthy donors. PCR was performed using 60 Vbeta and 13 Jbeta primers. Only in-frame clones appear in the TCRdb table, and some are missing; sequencing was by immunoSEQ multiplex PCR. The sample lists more than 95,000 clones, about 9.5% occurring once. The sequencing input was PBMCs. These receptors came from a man in his forties in good health and CMV-seropositive.

The chain combines TRBV9 with TRBJ2-2, with D perhaps TRBD1 (6 bases). Deletions cut 3 bases from V and 5 bases from J, with 11 bases between. Germline V gene sequence: CDR1 SGDLS, CDR2 YYNGEE. The CDR3 runs to 14 residues. The CDR3 bases are TGTGCCAGCAGCGGGACAGCCAAGACCGGGGAGCTGTTTTTT. Amino acids: CASSGTAKTGELFF.

This rearrangement joins TRBV18 to TRBJ2-7, with D perhaps TRBD1 (5 bases). CDR3 size: 15 residues. Per the germline V gene, CDR1 is KGHSH and CDR2 is LQKENI. V gave up 0 bases and J gave up 7 bases, with 16 bases separating them. The CDR3 coding sequence is TGTGCCAGCTCACCACCCCAGGGTTCCGTAGGGGAGCAGTACTTC. This sequence encodes CASSPPQGSVGEQYF. Using reference TRBV18 and TRBJ2-7 for the parts outside the CDR3, the full variable domain is NAGVMQNPRHLVRRRGQEARLRCSPMKGHSHVYWYRQLPEEGLKFMVYLQKENIIDESGMPKERFSAEFPKEGPSILRIQQVVRGDSAAYFCASSPPQGSVGEQYFGPGTRLTVT.

Regarding this clone: This CDR3 is also generated by other DNA sequences in the sample. The chain employs TRBV6-5 and TRBJ2-1; 8 bases are shared with TRBD2. The CDR3 is made up of 16 amino acids. After removal of 0 bases from V and 4 bases from J, the junction contained 5 bases not matched to a gene. Germline-derived CDR1 and CDR2 are MNHEY and SVGAGI. CDR3 residues: CASSYSRTSGYNEQFF. The DNA of the CDR3 is TGTGCCAGCAGTTACTCGAGAACTAGCGGTTACAATGAGCAGTTCTTC.

This chain links TRBV28 with TRBJ1-2, with D possibly being TRBD1 (6 bases). This CDR3 is 14 amino acids long. V was pared by 5 bases and J by 4 bases, with 14 bases between. Germline V gives CDR1 MDHEN, CDR2 SYDVKM. This CDR3 reads CASSRSGDIYGYTF. The CDR3 DNA reads TGTGCCAGCAGTCGTAGCGGGGACATCTATGGCTACACCTTC.

The V call is TRBV10-3, the J call TRBJ2-2; D is ambiguous. The CDR3 runs 12 residues. V lost 6 bases, J lost 4 bases, and 6 bases lay in between. The V gene's germline CDR1 is ENHRY and CDR2 SYGVKD. The chain's CDR3 is CAISWATGELFF. The CDR3 DNA reads as TGTGCCATCAGCTGGGCCACCGGGGAGCTGTTTTTT.

This clone was counted only a few times. CDR3 in DNA: TGTGCCAGCAGTCTCCAGGGAGGCTATGGCTACACCTTC. This sequence encodes CASSLQGGYGYTF. The chain uses TRBV28 and TRBJ1-2, with D possibly matching TRBD1 (5 bases). Germline assignment: CDR1 MDHEN and CDR2 SYDVKM. The V gene lost 5 bases and the J gene lost 4 bases, with 11 bases spanning the gap. CDR3 size: 13 residues.

This clone turned up a few times. The rearrangement joins TRBV7-9 to TRBJ2-1, with D tentatively TRBD1 (6 bases). Trimming took 6 bases from V and 0 from J, leaving 12 bases between them. CDR1 and CDR2 from the germline V gene are SEHNR and FQNEAQ (reference sequence). This CDR3 has 15 residues. In DNA, the CDR3 is TGTGCCAGCAGTTCAGGACAGAGCTCCTACAATGAGCAGTTCTTC. Translation gives CASSSGQSSYNEQFF.

J is TRBJ2-3 and V is TRBV10-1; tentatively, D is TRBD2 (5 bases). Germline CDR1 and CDR2: WNHNN and SYGVQD (reference sequence). CDR3 length: 15 amino acids. The V and J ends lost 0 bases and 9 bases respectively, with 16 bases between them. The CDR3, as DNA: TGCGCCAGCAGTGAGTCGAAGGTGCCCCCGGGGACGCAGTATTTT. This translates into CASSESKVPPGTQYF.

This clone was found a few times. The V gene is TRBV27, the J gene TRBJ1-4; 9 bases are shared with TRBD1. Per the germline V gene, CDR1 is MNHEY and CDR2 is SMNVEV (reference sequence). V lost 4 bases, J lost 0 bases, and 9 bases stayed unmatched. The CDR3 is made up of 18 amino acids. CDR3 residues: CASSYDRGIPATNEKLFF. Here the CDR3 DNA reads TGTGCCAGCAGTTATGACAGGGGGATTCCCGCAACTAATGAAAAACTGTTTTTT.

The chain recombines TRBV5-8 with TRBJ2-5; 7 positions match TRBD1. Near its end, the DNA agrees better with TRBJ2-7, so the J call may be wrong. Germline V gene data show CDR1 as SGHTS and CDR2 as YDEGEE. This CDR3 region has 15 residues. The CDR3 is CASSLEGQPTYEQYF. The CDR3 DNA is TGTGCCAGCAGCTTGGAGGGACAGCCAACCTACGAGCAGTACTTC.

The V call is TRBV5-1, the J call TRBJ1-2; TRBD1 aligns across 7 bases. The CDR3 consists of 15 residues. Germline-derived CDR1 and CDR2 are SGHRS and YFSETQ. The junction had 7 bases not matched to a gene; V was cut back by 3 bases and J by 2 bases. CDR3 sequence: CASSSTGTANYGYTF. The CDR3 region has the DNA TGCGCCAGCAGCTCCACCGGGACAGCGAACTATGGCTACACCTTC.

J is TRBJ2-7 and V is TRBV5-6; D might be TRBD1 (6 bases). Per the germline V gene, CDR1 is SGHDT and CDR2 is YYEEEE. This CDR3 spans 14 amino acids. Deletions cut 2 bases from V and 2 bases from J, with 11 bases between. CDR3 in amino acids: CASSFLQGPYEQYF. The CDR3 DNA sequence: TGTGCCAGCAGCTTCCTACAGGGCCCCTACGAGCAGTACTTC. Using reference TRBV5-6 and TRBJ2-7 for the parts outside the CDR3, the full variable domain is DAGVTQSPTHLIKTRGQQVTLRCSPKSGHDTVSWYQQALGQGPQFIFQYYEEEERQRGNFPDRFSGHQFPNYSSELNVNALLLGDSALYLCASSFLQGPYEQYFGPGTRLTVT.

This clone was seen a few times. V is TRBV6-6 and J is TRBJ1-1; TRBD1 might be the D (5 bases). Trimming cost V 7 bases and J 10 bases, with 16 bases left between them. The CDR3 extends over 12 amino acids. Per germline, CDR1 MNHNY and CDR2 SVGAGI (reference sequence). The CDR3 loop reads CASIPTTGVAFF. The CDR3, as DNA: TGTGCCAGCATTCCAACGACGGGGGTAGCTTTCTTT.